The table lists the clone carrying this T cell receptor beta chain with many counts. The data derive from a study of human T cells and chemical hapten exposure. V lost 4 bases to trimming and J lost 3 bases, with 13 bases between them. The CDR3 totals 15 residues. MiXCR was run by TCRdb on the RACE reads, yielding one entry per CDR3 protein. The table shows about 98,000 distinct CDR3 sequences, with approximately 11% occurring only once. Time point noted: pre-sensitization, week 0. Treatment noted: therapeutic diphenylcyclopropenone sensitization with weekly scalp DPC. The total RNA was obtained from whole blood that was not fractionated.

The chain is built from TRBV12-3 or TRBV12-4 and TRBJ2-4; the D gene is possibly TRBD2 (6 bases). The specimen was whole blood, collected in connection with sensitization to the hapten diphenylcyclopropenone (DPC). This TCR derives from a woman aged 55-70 years with alopecia areata. Some clones in this sample may be carry-over from other donors' samples. The CDR3 loop reads CASSSGGTNKNIQYF. The DNA for the CDR3 is TGTGCCAGCAGTTCCGGGGGTACCAACAAAAACATTCAGTACTTC.